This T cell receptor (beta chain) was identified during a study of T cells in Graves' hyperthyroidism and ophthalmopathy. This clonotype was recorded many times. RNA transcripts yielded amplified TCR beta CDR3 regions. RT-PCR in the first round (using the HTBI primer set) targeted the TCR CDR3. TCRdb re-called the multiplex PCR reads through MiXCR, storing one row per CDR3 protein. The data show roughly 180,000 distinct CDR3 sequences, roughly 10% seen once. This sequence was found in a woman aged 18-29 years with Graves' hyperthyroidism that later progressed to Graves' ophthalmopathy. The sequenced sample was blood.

The CDR3 region has the DNA TGCAGTGCGCAACCCTCAGGGGGCGCAGAAGAAAAACTGTTTTTT. Its protein product is CSAQPSGGAEEKLFF. The rearrangement links TRBV20-1 to TRBJ1-4; 8 nucleotides line up with TRBD1. CDR3 size: 15 residues. Germline trimming cut 6 bases from V and 8 bases from J; bases unmatched to any gene: 14. The germline gives CDR1 DFQATT, CDR2 SNEGSKA (reference sequence).